These 21 T cell receptor beta chains share one sample of origin, sequenced in a study of identical twins. TCRdb processed the 5' RACE reads anew with MiXCR; each CDR3 protein has one entry. The sample has 260,000 or so distinct CDR3 sequences; 7% to 8.5% are singletons. The same sample was also studied in work on yellow fever vaccine responses in identical twins.

Sequenced material: CD8+ T cells sorted from blood. The receptors derive from a woman younger than 35 in good health.

The V and J genes are TRBV6-4 and TRBJ2-1, with D maybe TRBD1 (5 bases). V was clipped by 6 bases and J by 4 bases, with 16 bases between them. The CDR3 runs to 15 residues. Germline lookup yields CDR1 MRHNA and CDR2 SNTAGT. The CDR3 sequence is CASSPRVASYNEQFF. In DNA, the CDR3 is TGTGCCAGCAGCCCCAGGGTCGCTTCATACAATGAGCAGTTCTTC.

CDR3: CASSLAQGADTGELFF. Here the CDR3 DNA reads TGCGCCAGCAGCTTGGCCCAGGGGGCGGATACCGGGGAGCTGTTTTTT. V usage is TRBV5-1 and J usage is TRBJ2-2; 8 nucleotides align to TRBD1. The CDR3 is 16 amino acids. CDR1 is SGHRS, CDR2 YFSETQ, per germline. J was trimmed by 5 bases and V by 0 bases; bases with no gene match: 6.

The DNA of the CDR3 is TGTGCCAGCAGCTTAGGGGTTGGCAGGGGAGTTTTCGACGAGCAGTACGTC. This sequence encodes CASSLGVGRGVFDEQYV. This sequence joins TRBV11-2 and TRBJ2-7; tentatively, D is TRBD1 (6 bases). Per germline, CDR1 SGHAT and CDR2 FQNNGV. V shed 1 base and J shed 5 bases, with 21 bases lying between them. The CDR3 loop spans 17 amino acids.

This clonotype was counted many times. J is TRBJ1-2 and V is TRBV3-1; unclear D gene. Trimming left V 1 base short and J 7 bases short, with 13 bases between. Looked up from germline, CDR1 is LGHDT and CDR2 is YNNKEL (reference sequence). The CDR3 is 14 residues long. CDR3 loop: CASSQGLVGFGYTF. As DNA, the CDR3 is TGTGCCAGCAGCCAAGGTCTCGTCGGGTTTGGCTACACCTTC. Full variable domain (remainder filled in from reference TRBV3-1 and TRBJ1-2): DTAVSQTPKYLVTQMGNDKSIKCEQNLGHDTMYWYKQDSKKFLKIMFSYNNKELIINETVPNRFSPKSPDKAHLNLHINSLELGDSAVYFCASSQGLVGFGYTFGSGTRLTVV.

The V gene is TRBV20-1, the J gene TRBJ2-7; D may be TRBD2 (6 bases). V shed 0 bases and J shed 0 bases, with 21 bases lying between them. The CDR3 covers 18 residues. The germline CDR1 and CDR2 sequences are DFQATT and SNEGSKA (reference sequence). The CDR3: CSARDRLTRGDISYEQYF. The CDR3 bases are TGCAGTGCTAGAGATCGCCTAACGCGGGGAGATATCTCCTACGAGCAGTACTTC.

In this sample, this clonotype turned up many times. The chain has TRBV7-9 and TRBJ1-6; 10 positions agree with TRBD1. Germline V gene lookup returns CDR1 SEHNR and CDR2 FQNEAQ (reference sequence). The CDR3 length is 15 residues. Losses at the gene ends were 5 bases for V and 7 bases for J; bases not matched to a gene: 5. This CDR3 is CASSRDRGSNSPLHF. CDR3 sequence (DNA): TGTGCCAGCAGCCGGGACAGGGGTAGCAATTCACCCCTCCACTTT.

This clonotype was picked up many times. The rearrangement links TRBV4-1 to TRBJ2-5; TRBD1 matches at 8 bases. J lost 2 bases, V lost 4 bases, and 9 bases had no gene match. Germline V gives CDR1 MGHRA, CDR2 YSYEKL. This CDR3 region has 16 residues. For the CDR3, the DNA is TGCGCCAGCAGCCCATTCGGACAGGGACTTCAAGAGACCCAGTACTTC. Translation: CASSPFGQGLQETQYF.

A few counts support this clonotype. The chain combines TRBV4-2 with TRBJ2-4, with 11 bases aligning to TRBD2. This CDR3 region has 15 residues. J lost 7 bases, V lost 0 bases, and 2 bases had no gene match. Germline V CDR1 and CDR2: LGHNA, YNFKEQ. CDR3 residues: CASSQELAGGNIQYF. CDR3 coding DNA: TGTGCCAGCAGCCAAGAGCTAGCGGGGGGTAACATTCAGTACTTC.

This clonotype has a handful of counts. The J gene is TRBJ2-1, the V gene TRBV2; TRBD1 might be the D (6 bases). CDR1 SNHLY and CDR2 FYNNEI come from the germline V gene. The CDR3 covers 14 residues. Trimming took 3 bases from V and 6 from J, leaving 12 bases between them. The CDR3 bases are TGTGCCAGCAGTGACTCTGGGGGCGGCAATGAGCAGTTCTTC. It specifies CASSDSGGGNEQFF. Full variable domain (remainder filled in from reference TRBV2 and TRBJ2-1): EPEVTQTPSHQVTQMGQEVILRCVPISNHLYFYWYRQILGQKVEFLVSFYNNEISEKSEIFDDQFSVERPDGSNFTLKIRSTKLEDSAMYFCASSDSGGGNEQFFGPGTRLTVL.

This clonotype was detected ten times or more. The chain couples TRBV29-1 to TRBJ2-1; 14 positions match TRBD2. Germline V gene lookup returns CDR1 SQVTM and CDR2 ANQGSEA. The ends lost 6 bases at V and 3 bases at J; junction bases unmatched: 7. This CDR3 has 16 amino acids. The CDR3 protein is CSVGGLAGVIYNEQFF. The CDR3 coding sequence is TGCAGCGTGGGGGGACTAGCGGGAGTGATCTACAATGAGCAGTTCTTC.

In this sample, this clonotype turned up many times. The rearrangement uses TRBV28 and TRBJ2-7, with a possible D match to TRBD1 (5 bases). Trimming removed 6 bases from V and 2 bases from J, with 20 bases in between. There are 16 residues in the CDR3. Germline CDR1 reads MDHEN; CDR2 reads SYDVKM. Here the CDR3 reads CASSPPDSMSTYEQYF. CDR3 coding DNA: TGTGCCAGCAGCCCCCCCGACAGTATGTCTACCTACGAGCAGTACTTC.

The chain is built from TRBV12-3 or TRBV12-4 and TRBJ2-1, with 8 bases aligning to TRBD2. The V gene end was trimmed by 7 bases and the J gene end by 7 bases; junction bases not matched to a gene: 6. There are 13 residues in the CDR3. The CDR3 coding sequence is TGTGCCAGCATCAGCGGGAGTTTGAATGAGCAGTTCTTC. Residues: CASISGSLNEQFF.

This rearrangement joins TRBV11-1 to TRBJ2-1; TRBD2 matches 12 bases. Per germline, CDR1 SGHAT and CDR2 FQDESV (reference sequence). The CDR3 spans 18 residues. J gave up 3 bases and V 5 bases, and 11 bases lay outside the gene matches. The CDR3 loop is CASSTENPTSGGYNEQFF. The CDR3 region has the DNA TGTGCCAGCAGCACCGAGAACCCGACTAGCGGGGGCTACAATGAGCAGTTCTTC. The entire variable domain, with the rest obtained from reference TRBV11-1 and TRBJ2-1, is as follows: EAEVAQSPRYKITEKSQAVAFWCDPISGHATLYWYRQILGQGPELLVQFQDESVVDDSQLPKDRFSAERLKGVDSTLKIQPAELGDSAMYLCASSTENPTSGGYNEQFFGPGTRLTVL.

There are many counts of this clonotype. The CDR3 sequence: CASRRPIIRQGAESYGYTF. The CDR3, as DNA: TGTGCCAGCAGGAGACCAATAATTCGACAGGGGGCAGAGAGCTATGGCTACACCTTC. The chain recombines TRBV2 with TRBJ1-2, with TRBD1 matching over 10 bases. In germline, CDR1 is SNHLY, CDR2 FYNNEI. The CDR3 runs to 19 residues. V gave up 6 bases and J gave up 4 bases; unmatched junction bases: 20.

This clonotype appeared many times. The rearrangement uses TRBV4-2 and TRBJ2-2; D may correspond to TRBD1 or TRBD2 (6 bases each). Deletions cut 0 bases from V and 4 bases from J, with 21 bases between. Germline V gives CDR1 LGHNA, CDR2 YNFKEQ. The CDR3 runs 19 residues. CDR3 sequence (DNA): TGTGCCAGCAGCCAAGAGGAGGGTCCTAGCGCAGGGGCCACCGGGGAGCTGTTTTTT. It is translated as CASSQEEGPSAGATGELFF.

The chain combines TRBV19 with TRBJ2-7, with D unclear. The V gene lost 8 bases and the J gene lost 2 bases, with 7 bases spanning the gap. Germline-derived CDR1 and CDR2 are LNHDA and SQIVND (reference sequence). The CDR3 contains 11 residues. CDR3 bases: TGTGCCAGTGGGGATGCCTACGAGCAGTACTTC. This gives the protein CASGDAYEQYF.

This clonotype was detected many times. The chain carries TRBV5-1 and TRBJ2-1; D perhaps matches TRBD1 (5 bases). Germline V gene sequence: CDR1 SGHRS, CDR2 YFSETQ. The germline V and J ends were trimmed by 3 bases and 3 bases, with 13 bases remaining between them. The length of the CDR3 is 15 residues. The CDR3, as DNA: TGCGCCAGCAGCTCAGAAACAGGAGACTACAATGAGCAGTTCTTC. Amino acid sequence: CASSSETGDYNEQFF.

This clonotype has a count of ten or more. V usage is TRBV6-1 and J usage is TRBJ2-5, with TRBD1 identical over 10 bases. Germline trimming cut 6 bases from V and 3 bases from J; bases unmatched to any gene: 4. Germline assignment: CDR1 MNHNS and CDR2 SASEGT. The CDR3 has 14 residues. The CDR3 coding sequence is TGTGCCAGCAGGGCCGGGACAGGGGAAGAGACCCAGTACTTC. This translates into CASRAGTGEETQYF.

This clonotype was observed at least ten times. V gene TRBV10-3 combines with J gene TRBJ1-4; perhaps TRBD1 as D (6 bases). Trimming took off 4 bases at V and 8 bases at J, with 8 bases between the two ends. The CDR3 has 12 amino acids. Per the germline V gene, CDR1 is ENHRY and CDR2 is SYGVKD. CDR3 protein: CAISGQGEKLFF. The CDR3 nucleotides read TGTGCCATCAGTGGCCAGGGGGAAAAACTGTTTTTT.

This chain joins TRBV7-2 and TRBJ2-1; weak D call: TRBD2 (5 bases). V was pared by 2 bases and J by 6 bases, with 14 bases between. Per the germline V gene, CDR1 is SGHTA and CDR2 is FQGNSA. CDR3 length equals 15 residues. CDR3 nucleotide sequence: TGTGCCAGCAGCTTAATGTCCGGCGGGCCCAATGAGCAGTTCTTC. Protein: CASSLMSGGPNEQFF.

This chain uses TRBV27 with TRBJ2-7; D possibly corresponds to TRBD2 (5 bases). Per the germline V gene, CDR1 is MNHEY and CDR2 is SMNVEV (reference sequence). CDR3 length: 9 amino acids. The CDR3 DNA reads as TGTGCCCTGCCGTGGGCAGAGGGTGTC. It encodes CALPWAEGV.